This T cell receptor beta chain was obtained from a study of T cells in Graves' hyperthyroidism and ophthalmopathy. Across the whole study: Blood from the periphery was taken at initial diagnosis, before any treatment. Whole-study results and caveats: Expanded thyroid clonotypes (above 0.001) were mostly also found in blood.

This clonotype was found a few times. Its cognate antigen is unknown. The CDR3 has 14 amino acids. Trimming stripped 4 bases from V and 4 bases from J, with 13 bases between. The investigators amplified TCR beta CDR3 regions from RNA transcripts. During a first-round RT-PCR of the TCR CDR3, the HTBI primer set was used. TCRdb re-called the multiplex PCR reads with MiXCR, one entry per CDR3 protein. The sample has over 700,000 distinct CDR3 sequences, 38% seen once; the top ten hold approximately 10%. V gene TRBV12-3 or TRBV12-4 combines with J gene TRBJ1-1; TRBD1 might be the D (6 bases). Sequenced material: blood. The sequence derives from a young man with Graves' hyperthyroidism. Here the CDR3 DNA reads TGTGCCAGCAGTTCAACAACAGGGAGCACTGAAGCTTTCTTT. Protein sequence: CASSSTTGSTEAFF.